The 28 T cell receptor beta chains reported below all come from one sample, sequenced in a study of cytomegalovirus exposure and HLA in healthy donors. Here immunoSEQ multiplex PCR was the method, and the copy in TCRdb shows in-frame clones only, minus some. The profile covers 89,000 or so clones, with around 93% appearing a single time and about 1.1% taken by the ten largest. Source material: PBMCs. The receptors stem from a woman in her 30s in good health and CMV-seropositive.

This chain uses TRBV23-1 with TRBJ2-7; no reliable D call. TRBV23-1 has ORF status, its function being uncertain. Trimming pared 0 bases from V and 0 bases from J, leaving 12 bases between. The CDR3 length is 16 residues. The CDR3: CASSQSFKGGSYEQYF. The CDR3 DNA sequence: TGCGCCAGCAGTCAATCCTTCAAAGGCGGCTCCTACGAGCAGTACTTC.

The V call is TRBV13, the J call TRBJ2-1; 12 bases fit TRBD2. The CDR3 length is 16 residues. The J segment lost 7 bases and the V segment lost 6 bases, leaving 10 bases of the junction unmatched. The germline V gene has CDR1 PRHDT and CDR2 FYEKMQ (reference sequence). The CDR3 is CASSPGLAGSWNEQFF. CDR3 DNA: TGTGCCAGCAGTCCCGGACTAGCGGGAAGCTGGAATGAGCAGTTCTTC.

The chain uses TRBV5-1 and TRBJ2-2; a weak D match, TRBD1 (6 bases). Per the germline V gene, CDR1 is SGHRS and CDR2 is YFSETQ. V lost 4 bases, J lost 5 bases, and 21 bases lay in between. CDR3 size: 17 residues. CDR3 sequence reads: CASSPMRGTLRTGELFF. The CDR3 DNA is TGCGCCAGCAGCCCCATGAGGGGGACGCTTCGGACCGGGGAGCTGTTTTTT.

The rearrangement uses TRBV27 and TRBJ2-5; the match to TRBD2 covers 15 bases. V dropped 5 bases and J dropped 4; count of bases not matched to a gene: 8. The germline V gene has CDR1 MNHEY and CDR2 SMNVEV (reference sequence). There are 17 residues in the CDR3. CDR3 sequence: CASSPRTSGRDTETQYF. The CDR3 DNA is TGTGCCAGCAGTCCCCGGACTAGCGGGAGGGATACAGAGACCCAGTACTTC.

In its sample, this clone was seen once. The chain combines TRBV19 with TRBJ1-4; TRBD1 agrees at 9 bases. CDR1 and CDR2 (germline): LNHDA, SQIVND (reference sequence). The CDR3 is 13 amino acids. V trimming: 6 bases; J trimming: 4 bases; junction bases outside the gene matches: 0. The DNA of the CDR3 is TGTGCCAGTAGGGACAGGGGTAATGAAAAACTGTTTTTT. Encoded protein: CASRDRGNEKLFF.

V and J are TRBV11-2 and TRBJ2-3; D remains ambiguous. Germline CDR1 SGHAT, CDR2 FQNNGV. V lost 0 bases and J 6 bases, leaving 13 bases between the germline ends. The CDR3 length is 15 residues. In DNA, the CDR3 is TGTGCCAGCAGCTTAGAACACACGGCCAGGGATACGCAGTATTTT. Encoded protein: CASSLEHTARDTQYF.

In this sample, this clone turned up a few times. This rearrangement joins TRBV19 to TRBJ2-7; D remains unclear. Germline V lookup: CDR1 LNHDA, CDR2 SQIVND (reference sequence). This CDR3 spans 15 amino acids. Trimming removed 0 bases at V and 5 bases at J, with 14 bases between. The CDR3 DNA is TGTGCCAGTAGTATAGAACGCACTTCCGAAGACGAGCAGTACTTC. Its protein product is CASSIERTSEDEQYF.

The chain recombines TRBV15 with TRBJ2-1; D possibly corresponds to TRBD2 (7 bases). In germline, CDR1 is LNHNV, CDR2 YYDKDF (reference sequence). The CDR3 runs 17 residues. V lost 1 base, J lost 7 bases, and 20 bases lay in between. Here the CDR3 DNA reads TGTGCCACCAGCAGAGCCCGGGGGGCCACCGCCAGGAATGAGCAGTTCTTC. It specifies CATSRARGATARNEQFF.

V is TRBV30 and J is TRBJ2-1, with 8 bases fitting TRBD2. V was clipped by 0 bases and J by 1 base; unmatched bases: 2. Germline V lookup: CDR1 GTSNPN, CDR2 SVGIG (reference sequence). The CDR3 covers 15 residues. CDR3 amino acids: CAWSVIAGSYNEQFF. The DNA of the CDR3 is TGTGCCTGGAGTGTCATAGCGGGGTCCTACAATGAGCAGTTCTTC.

The chain recombines TRBV7-2 with TRBJ2-3; TRBD2 agrees at 11 bases. J gave up 5 bases and V 8 bases, and 12 bases lay outside the gene matches. This CDR3 region has 16 residues. CDR1 and CDR2 from the germline V gene are SGHTA and FQGNSA. This CDR3 is CASLAQGTSGLDTQYF. The DNA of the CDR3 is TGTGCCAGCCTAGCTCAGGGGACTAGCGGATTAGATACGCAGTATTTT.

The chain recombines TRBV7-2 with TRBJ2-2; possible D gene TRBD1, 6 bases. The germline V and J ends were trimmed by 3 bases and 1 base, with 15 bases remaining between them. The CDR3 spans 17 residues. Germline values: CDR1 SGHTA, CDR2 FQGNSA. The CDR3 region has the DNA TGTGCCAGCAGCTTTGGTGTGGGACACCAGAACACCGGGGAGCTGTTTTTT. Translating gives CASSFGVGHQNTGELFF.

The CDR3 is CASSLGTSGTYEQYF. CDR3 bases: TGTGCCAGCAGCTTAGGGACTAGCGGGACCTACGAGCAGTACTTC. V is TRBV7-2 and J is TRBJ2-7; 12 nucleotides align to TRBD2. The CDR3 is made up of 15 amino acids. In germline, CDR1 is SGHTA, CDR2 FQGNSA. The J segment lost 2 bases and the V segment lost 1 base, leaving 0 bases of the junction unmatched.

The rearrangement uses TRBV6-4 and TRBJ2-1, with D maybe TRBD2 (6 bases). Germline V lookup: CDR1 MRHNA, CDR2 SNTAGT. This CDR3 comprises 15 residues. Between the trimmed V and J ends, which lost 6 bases and 6 bases, there was a span of 18 bases. CDR3 protein: CASRTRSLGGNEQFF. CDR3 DNA: TGTGCCAGCAGGACTCGAAGTTTGGGGGGCAATGAGCAGTTCTTC.

This clone was seen only once. The V and J genes are TRBV5-1 and TRBJ2-7; 7 bases match TRBD2. Per germline, CDR1 SGHRS and CDR2 YFSETQ. The CDR3 runs 14 residues. J gave up 5 bases and V 4 bases, and 9 bases lay outside the gene matches. This CDR3 reads CASSLGSRGDEQYF. The CDR3 DNA sequence: TGCGCCAGCAGCCTCGGGTCCCGGGGGGACGAGCAGTACTTC.

The genes are TRBV18 and TRBJ1-5; TRBD1 matches 8 bases. Germline V lookup: CDR1 KGHSH, CDR2 LQKENI. The CDR3 is 16 amino acids. V lost 3 bases and J lost 5; bases outside the gene matches: 9. This CDR3 is CASSPLGQGTDQPQHF. DNA for the CDR3: TGTGCCAGCTCACCCCTAGGACAGGGTACTGATCAGCCCCAGCATTTT.

This chain joins TRBV30 and TRBJ1-2; D gene ambiguous. V lost 0 bases, J lost 8 bases, and 7 bases lay in between. This CDR3 comprises 11 residues. Germline lookup yields CDR1 GTSNPN and CDR2 SVGIG (reference sequence). In nucleotides, the CDR3 is TGTGCCTGGAGTGTAGCCTACGGCTACACCTTC. Translating gives CAWSVAYGYTF.

V gene TRBV15 combines with J gene TRBJ1-5; possible D gene TRBD1, 5 bases. Germline V gene data show CDR1 as LNHNV and CDR2 as YYDKDF (reference sequence). V was trimmed by 2 bases and J by 4 bases, leaving 15 bases between them. The CDR3 is made up of 16 amino acids. CDR3 residues: CATSRRTRGSNQPQHF. The CDR3 coding sequence is TGTGCCACCAGCAGACGGACACGCGGTTCTAATCAGCCCCAGCATTTT. Full variable domain (rest looked up from reference TRBV15 and TRBJ1-5): DAMVIQNPRYQVTQFGKPVTLSCSQTLNHNVMYWYQQKSSQAPKLLFHYYDKDFNNEADTPDNFQSRRPNTSFCFLDIRSPGLGDTAMYLCATSRRTRGSNQPQHFGDGTRLSIL.

This chain joins TRBV27 and TRBJ1-1, with D possibly matching TRBD1 (6 bases). Germline-derived CDR1 and CDR2 are MNHEY and SMNVEV (reference sequence). The CDR3 sequence is 17 residues long. The germline V and J ends were trimmed by 5 bases and 1 base, with 20 bases remaining between them. The DNA for the CDR3 is TGTGCCAGCAGTCTAACTCTAATCGGGACACAGAACACTGAAGCTTTCTTT. This gives the protein CASSLTLIGTQNTEAFF.

This chain joins TRBV28 and TRBJ2-5, with TRBD2 matching over 11 bases. The V gene's germline CDR1 is MDHEN and CDR2 SYDVKM. The CDR3 is made up of 17 amino acids. The V and J ends lost 4 bases and 7 bases, in that order; junction bases with no gene match: 14. The CDR3 DNA sequence: TGTGCCAGCAGTTCCCTAGCGGGAGGAACCCTAAGTGGGACCCAGTACTTC. Protein sequence: CASSSLAGGTLSGTQYF.

CDR3 region: CASSLGTGTGGMGTQYF. Written as DNA, the CDR3 is TGTGCCAGCAGTTTAGGGACCGGGACAGGGGGGATGGGTACGCAGTATTTT. The chain links TRBV28 to TRBJ2-3; 11 bases are a match to TRBD1. Germline values: CDR1 MDHEN, CDR2 SYDVKM. V lost 2 bases and J lost 8; bases outside the gene matches: 12. CDR3 length: 17 amino acids.

The genes are TRBV11-3 and TRBJ2-3; 7 nucleotides agree with TRBD2. CDR1 is SGHNT and CDR2 is YENEEA in the germline V gene. CDR3 length: 13 residues. V lost 1 base, J lost 14 bases, and 9 bases stayed unmatched. CDR3 amino acids: CASSLAAGFGWYF. The CDR3 DNA sequence: TGTGCCAGCAGCTTAGCAGCGGGATTTGGGTGGTATTTT.

This chain uses TRBV29-1 with TRBJ1-5; D unresolved. Looked up from germline, CDR1 is SQVTM and CDR2 is ANQGSEA. Between the trimmed V and J ends, which lost 0 bases and 7 bases, there was a span of 7 bases. This CDR3 is 12 amino acids long. CDR3 DNA sequence: TGCAGCGTTGAAGATCCCGGGCAGCCCCAGCATTTT. Protein sequence: CSVEDPGQPQHF.

Here the CDR3 DNA reads TGCGCCAGCAGCCAACAGACTAGCGAGCCTTACGAGCAGTACTTC. Encoded protein: CASSQQTSEPYEQYF. The chain combines TRBV4-3 with TRBJ2-7, with TRBD2 matching 8 bases. With 2 bases clipped from V and 4 bases from J, the junction kept 7 bases outside the gene matches. CDR3 length equals 15 residues. Germline V gene sequence: CDR1 LGHNA, CDR2 YSLEER.

The CDR3 loop is CASSIPPGNTGELFF. The CDR3 DNA reads as TGTGCCAGCAGCATCCCCCCCGGGAACACCGGGGAGCTGTTTTTT. The chain couples TRBV7-2 to TRBJ2-2; D is unresolved. The CDR3 loop spans 15 amino acids. Trimming cost V 5 bases and J 1 base, with 11 bases left between them. Germline CDR1 SGHTA, CDR2 FQGNSA.

The chain recombines TRBV10-3 with TRBJ2-7; TRBD2 matches 11 bases. CDR3 size: 18 residues. CDR1 ENHRY and CDR2 SYGVKD come from the germline V gene. V gave up 2 bases and J gave up 3 bases; unmatched junction bases: 12. In nucleotides, the CDR3 is TGTGCCATCAGTGAGAGGGGGACTAGCGGCCCCACGGGCTACGAGCAGTACTTC. This encodes CAISERGTSGPTGYEQYF.

The V call is TRBV30, the J call TRBJ1-5; D ambiguous. Germline CDR1 and CDR2: GTSNPN and SVGIG (reference sequence). The CDR3 covers 14 residues. Trimming stripped 2 bases from V and 4 bases from J, with 12 bases between. The CDR3 protein is CAWSMVYSNQPQHF. Here the CDR3 DNA reads TGTGCCTGGAGTATGGTATACAGTAATCAGCCCCAGCATTTT.

The V call is TRBV20-1, the J call TRBJ1-2, with no clear D. Deletions cut 8 bases from V and 3 bases from J, with 10 bases between. CDR3 length: 11 residues. The germline V gene encodes CDR1 DFQATT and CDR2 SNEGSKA (reference sequence). CDR3 sequence: CSHTGDYGYTF. The CDR3 DNA sequence: TGCAGTCACACCGGGGACTATGGCTACACCTTC.

The chain employs TRBV5-1 and TRBJ1-1, with D possibly being TRBD1 (5 bases). Germline CDR1 SGHRS, CDR2 YFSETQ. CDR3 size: 16 residues. V was clipped by 0 bases and J by 5 bases, with 17 bases between them. The CDR3 nucleotides are TGCGCCAGCAGCTTGGATGGTAGGACGCGGGGGACTGAAGCTTTCTTT. Residues: CASSLDGRTRGTEAFF. The full variable domain, with the rest looked up from reference TRBV5-1 and TRBJ1-1, is KAGVTQTPRYLIKTRGQQVTLSCSPISGHRSVSWYQQTPGQGLQFLFEYFSETQRNKGNFPGRFSGRQFSNSRSEMNVSTLELGDSALYLCASSLDGRTRGTEAFFGQGTRLTVV.